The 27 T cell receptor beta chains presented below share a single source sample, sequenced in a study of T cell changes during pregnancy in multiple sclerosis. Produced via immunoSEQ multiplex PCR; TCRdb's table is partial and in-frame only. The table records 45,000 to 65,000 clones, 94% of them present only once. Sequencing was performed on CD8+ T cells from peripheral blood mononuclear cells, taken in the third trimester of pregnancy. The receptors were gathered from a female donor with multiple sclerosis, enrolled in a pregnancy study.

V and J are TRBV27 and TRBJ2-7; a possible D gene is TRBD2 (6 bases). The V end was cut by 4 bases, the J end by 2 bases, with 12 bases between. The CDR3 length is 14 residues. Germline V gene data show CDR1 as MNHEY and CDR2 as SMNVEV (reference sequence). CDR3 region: CASSWDSNAYEQYF. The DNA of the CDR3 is TGTGCCAGCAGTTGGGACTCTAATGCCTACGAGCAGTACTTC.

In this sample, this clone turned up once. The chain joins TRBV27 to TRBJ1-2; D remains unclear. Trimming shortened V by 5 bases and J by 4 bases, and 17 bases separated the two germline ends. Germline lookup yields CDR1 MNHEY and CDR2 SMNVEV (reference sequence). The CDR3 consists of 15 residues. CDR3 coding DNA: TGTGCCAGCAGTCCCCTCCCCTCTGGAGGCTATGGCTACACCTTC. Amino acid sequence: CASSPLPSGGYGYTF.

CDR3: CASSSDREIVQFF. The CDR3 bases are TGTGCCAGCAGCTCGGACAGGGAAATTGTGCAGTTCTTC. This sequence joins TRBV11-3 and TRBJ2-1; 8 bases fit TRBD1. Germline V gene sequence: CDR1 SGHNT, CDR2 YENEEA. The CDR3 spans 13 residues. V was pared by 4 bases and J by 12 bases, with 8 bases of the junction left unmatched. The full variable domain, with the rest looked up from reference TRBV11-3 and TRBJ2-1, is EAGVVQSPRYKIIEKKQPVAFWCNPISGHNTLYWYLQNLGQGPELLIRYENEEAVDDSQLPKDRFSAERLKGVDSTLKIQPAELGDSAVYLCASSSDREIVQFFGPGTRLTVL.

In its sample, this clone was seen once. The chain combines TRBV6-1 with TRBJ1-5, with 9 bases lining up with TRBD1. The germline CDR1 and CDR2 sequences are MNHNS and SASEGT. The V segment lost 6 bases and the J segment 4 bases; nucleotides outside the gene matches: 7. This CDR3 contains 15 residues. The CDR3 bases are TGTGCCAGCAGCCGGGACAGGGTCGGAAATCAGCCCCAGCATTTT. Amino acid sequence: CASSRDRVGNQPQHF.

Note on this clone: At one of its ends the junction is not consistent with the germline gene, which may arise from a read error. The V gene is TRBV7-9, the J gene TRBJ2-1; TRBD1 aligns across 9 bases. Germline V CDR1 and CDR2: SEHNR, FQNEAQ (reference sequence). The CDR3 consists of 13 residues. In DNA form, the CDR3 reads TGTGCCAGCAGCTTAGCCGCGGGACAGGGAAAGGTCTTC. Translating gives CASSLAAGQGKVF.

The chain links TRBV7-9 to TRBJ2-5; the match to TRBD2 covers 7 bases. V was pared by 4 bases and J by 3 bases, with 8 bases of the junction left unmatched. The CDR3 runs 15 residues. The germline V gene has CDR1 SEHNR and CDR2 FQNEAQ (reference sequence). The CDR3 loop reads CASSSGGEPEETQYF. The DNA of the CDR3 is TGTGCCAGCAGCTCGGGGGGAGAGCCTGAAGAGACCCAGTACTTC.

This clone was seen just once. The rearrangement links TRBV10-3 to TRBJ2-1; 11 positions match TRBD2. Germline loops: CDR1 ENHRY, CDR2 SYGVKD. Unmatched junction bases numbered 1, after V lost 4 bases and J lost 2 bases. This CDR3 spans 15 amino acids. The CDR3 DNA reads TGTGCCATCAGTGCGACTAGCGGGACCTACAATGAGCAGTTCTTC. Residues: CAISATSGTYNEQFF.

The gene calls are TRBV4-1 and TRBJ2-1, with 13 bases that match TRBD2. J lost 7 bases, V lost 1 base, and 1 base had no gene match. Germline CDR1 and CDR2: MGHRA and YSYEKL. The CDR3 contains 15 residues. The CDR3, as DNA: TGCGCCAGCAGCCAAGGGACTAGCGGGAGAAATGAGCAGTTCTTC. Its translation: CASSQGTSGRNEQFF.

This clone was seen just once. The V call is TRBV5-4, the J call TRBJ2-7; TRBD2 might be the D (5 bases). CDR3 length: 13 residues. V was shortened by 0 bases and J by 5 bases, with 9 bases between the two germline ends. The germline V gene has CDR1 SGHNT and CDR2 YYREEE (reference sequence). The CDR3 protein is CASSLAEGHEQYF. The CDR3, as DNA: TGTGCCAGCAGCTTGGCCGAGGGCCACGAGCAGTACTTC.

CDR3 region: CASSYTTGVGDTQYF. The CDR3 DNA is TGTGCCAGCAGTTACACAACAGGGGTGGGAGATACGCAGTATTTT. The rearrangement joins TRBV6-5 to TRBJ2-3; 7 bases match TRBD1. This CDR3 has 15 residues. Germline lookup yields CDR1 MNHEY and CDR2 SVGAGI. V lost 2 bases, J lost 5 bases, and 7 bases stayed unmatched.

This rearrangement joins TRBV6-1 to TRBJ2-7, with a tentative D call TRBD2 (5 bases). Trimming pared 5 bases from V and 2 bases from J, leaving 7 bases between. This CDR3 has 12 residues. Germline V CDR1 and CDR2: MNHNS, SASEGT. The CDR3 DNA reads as TGTGCCAGCAGTTCCGGGACCTACGAGCAGTACTTC. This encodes CASSSGTYEQYF.

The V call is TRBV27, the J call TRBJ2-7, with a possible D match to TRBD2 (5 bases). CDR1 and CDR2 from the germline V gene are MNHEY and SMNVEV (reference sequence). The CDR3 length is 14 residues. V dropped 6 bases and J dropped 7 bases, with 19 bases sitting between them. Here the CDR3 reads CASSVRYPRREQYF. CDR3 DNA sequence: TGTGCCAGCAGCGTCCGCTACCCTCGGAGGGAGCAGTACTTC.

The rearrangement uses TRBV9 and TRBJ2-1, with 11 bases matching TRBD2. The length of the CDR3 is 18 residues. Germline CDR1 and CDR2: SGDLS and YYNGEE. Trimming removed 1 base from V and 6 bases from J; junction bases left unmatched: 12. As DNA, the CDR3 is TGTGCCAGCAGCGTAACTTTACTAGCGGGAGAAATAGGCAATGAGCAGTTCTTC. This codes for CASSVTLLAGEIGNEQFF.

The CDR3 DNA reads TGTGCCAGCAGCTTGGCCGAAGACAGGAGCACCGGGGAGCTGTTTTTT. Amino acid sequence: CASSLAEDRSTGELFF. The chain employs TRBV5-5 and TRBJ2-2, with D perhaps matching TRBD1 (6 bases). Looked up from germline, CDR1 is SGHKS and CDR2 is YYEKEE (reference sequence). The V and J ends lost 0 bases and 4 bases respectively, with 13 bases between them. This CDR3 has 16 residues.

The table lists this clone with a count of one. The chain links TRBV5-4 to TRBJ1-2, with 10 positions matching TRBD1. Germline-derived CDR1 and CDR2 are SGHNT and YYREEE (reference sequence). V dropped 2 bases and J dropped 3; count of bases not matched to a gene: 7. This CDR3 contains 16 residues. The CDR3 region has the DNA TGTGCCAGCAGCTTCTACGGGACAGGGGATTACTATGGCTACACCTTC. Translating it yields CASSFYGTGDYYGYTF. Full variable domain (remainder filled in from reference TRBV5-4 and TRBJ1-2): ETGVTQSPTHLIKTRGQQVTLRCSSQSGHNTVSWYQQALGQGPQFIFQYYREEENGRGNFPPRFSGLQFPNYSSELNVNALELDDSALYLCASSFYGTGDYYGYTFGSGTRLTVV.

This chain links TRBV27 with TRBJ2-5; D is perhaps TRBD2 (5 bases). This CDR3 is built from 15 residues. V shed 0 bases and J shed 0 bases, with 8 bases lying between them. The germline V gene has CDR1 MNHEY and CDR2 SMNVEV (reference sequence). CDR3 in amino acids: CASSLSPRDQETQYF. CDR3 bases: TGTGCCAGCAGTTTATCCCCGCGGGACCAAGAGACCCAGTACTTC.

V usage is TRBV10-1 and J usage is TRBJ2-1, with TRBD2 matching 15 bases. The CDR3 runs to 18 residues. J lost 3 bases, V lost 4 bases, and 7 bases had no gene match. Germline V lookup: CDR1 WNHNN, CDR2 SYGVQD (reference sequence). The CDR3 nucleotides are TGCGCCAGCAGTGGGACTAGCGGGAGGGCCAAAGGCTACAATGAGCAGTTCTTC. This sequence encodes CASSGTSGRAKGYNEQFF.

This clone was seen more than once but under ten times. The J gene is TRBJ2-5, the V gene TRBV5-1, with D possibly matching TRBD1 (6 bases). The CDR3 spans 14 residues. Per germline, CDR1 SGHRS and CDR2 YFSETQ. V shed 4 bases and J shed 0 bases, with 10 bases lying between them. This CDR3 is CASSPWTDQETQYF. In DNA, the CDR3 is TGCGCCAGCAGCCCCTGGACAGACCAAGAGACCCAGTACTTC. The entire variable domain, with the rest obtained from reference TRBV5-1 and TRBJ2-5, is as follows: KAGVTQTPRYLIKTRGQQVTLSCSPISGHRSVSWYQQTPGQGLQFLFEYFSETQRNKGNFPGRFSGRQFSNSRSEMNVSTLELGDSALYLCASSPWTDQETQYFGPGTRLLVL.

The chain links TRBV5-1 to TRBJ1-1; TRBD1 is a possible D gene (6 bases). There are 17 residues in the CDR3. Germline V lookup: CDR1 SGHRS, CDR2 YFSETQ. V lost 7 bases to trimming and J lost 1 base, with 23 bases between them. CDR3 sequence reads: CASSLGTAGTQNTEAFF. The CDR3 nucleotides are TGCGCCAGCTCCCTTGGAACGGCCGGGACACAGAACACTGAAGCTTTCTTT.

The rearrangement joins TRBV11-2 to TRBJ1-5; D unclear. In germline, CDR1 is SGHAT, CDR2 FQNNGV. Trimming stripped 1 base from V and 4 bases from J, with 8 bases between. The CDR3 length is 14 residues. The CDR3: CASSLGSGNQPQHF. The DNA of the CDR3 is TGTGCCAGCAGCTTAGGGAGCGGGAATCAGCCCCAGCATTTT. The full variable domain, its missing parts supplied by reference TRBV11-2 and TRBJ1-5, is EAGVAQSPRYKIIEKRQSVAFWCNPISGHATLYWYQQILGQGPKLLIQFQNNGVVDDSQLPKDRFSAERLKGVDSTLKIQPAKLEDSAVYLCASSLGSGNQPQHFGDGTRLSIL.

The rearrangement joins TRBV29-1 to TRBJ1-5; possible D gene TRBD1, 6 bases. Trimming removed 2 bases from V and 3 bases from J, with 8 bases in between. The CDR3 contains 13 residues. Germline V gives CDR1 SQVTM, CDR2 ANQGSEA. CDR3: CSVEQGHNQPQHF. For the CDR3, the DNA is TGCAGCGTTGAACAGGGACACAATCAGCCCCAGCATTTT. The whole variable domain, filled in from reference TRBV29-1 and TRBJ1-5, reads SAVISQKPSRDICQRGTSLTIQCQVDSQVTMMFWYRQQPGQSLTLIATANQGSEATYESGFVIDKFPISRPNLTFSTLTVSNMSPEDSSIYLCSVEQGHNQPQHFGDGTRLSIL.

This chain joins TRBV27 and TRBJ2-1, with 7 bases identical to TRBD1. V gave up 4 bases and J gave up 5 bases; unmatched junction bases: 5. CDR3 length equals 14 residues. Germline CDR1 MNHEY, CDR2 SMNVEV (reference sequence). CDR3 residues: CASSSWDSNNEQFF. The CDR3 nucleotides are TGTGCCAGCAGTTCCTGGGACAGCAACAATGAGCAGTTCTTC.

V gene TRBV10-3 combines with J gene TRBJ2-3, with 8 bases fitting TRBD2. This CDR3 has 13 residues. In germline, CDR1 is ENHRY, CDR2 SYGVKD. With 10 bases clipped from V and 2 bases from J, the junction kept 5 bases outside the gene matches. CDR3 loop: CATTSGVTDTQYF. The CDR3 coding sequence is TGTGCCACAACTAGCGGAGTCACAGATACGCAGTATTTT.

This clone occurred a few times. For the CDR3, the DNA is TGTGCCAGCAGCAAGAAGCCTGGACAGGGGGATGGCTACACCTTC. This encodes CASSKKPGQGDGYTF. V gene TRBV7-9 combines with J gene TRBJ1-2, with TRBD1 matching 10 bases. The ends lost 5 bases at V and 6 bases at J; junction bases unmatched: 9. This CDR3 is 15 amino acids long. Germline-derived CDR1 and CDR2 are SEHNR and FQNEAQ (reference sequence).

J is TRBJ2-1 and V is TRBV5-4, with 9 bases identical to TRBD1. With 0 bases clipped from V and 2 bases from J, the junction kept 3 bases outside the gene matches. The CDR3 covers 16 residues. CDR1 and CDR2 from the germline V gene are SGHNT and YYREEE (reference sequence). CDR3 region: CASSLAGTGPYNEQFF. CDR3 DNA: TGTGCCAGCAGCTTGGCCGGGACAGGGCCCTACAATGAGCAGTTCTTC. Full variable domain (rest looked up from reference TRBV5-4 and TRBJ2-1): ETGVTQSPTHLIKTRGQQVTLRCSSQSGHNTVSWYQQALGQGPQFIFQYYREEENGRGNFPPRFSGLQFPNYSSELNVNALELDDSALYLCASSLAGTGPYNEQFFGPGTRLTVL.

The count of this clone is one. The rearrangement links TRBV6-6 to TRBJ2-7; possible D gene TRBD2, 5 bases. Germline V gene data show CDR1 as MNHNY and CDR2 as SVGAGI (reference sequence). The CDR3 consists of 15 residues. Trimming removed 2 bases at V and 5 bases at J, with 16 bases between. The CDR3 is CASSYPGEGFDEQYF. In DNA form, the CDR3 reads TGTGCCAGCAGTTACCCGGGTGAGGGATTTGACGAGCAGTACTTC.

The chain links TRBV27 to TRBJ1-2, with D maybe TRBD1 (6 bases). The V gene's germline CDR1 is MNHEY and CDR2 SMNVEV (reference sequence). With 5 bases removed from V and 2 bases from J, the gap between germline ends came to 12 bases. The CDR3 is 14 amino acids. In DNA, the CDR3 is TGTGCCAGCAGTACCTACAGGGAGAACTATGGCTACACCTTC. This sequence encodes CASSTYRENYGYTF.